Each of the 19 T cell receptor beta chains below was sequenced from the same sample in a study of T cell repertoires in cytomegalovirus infection. One entry per CDR3 protein results from TCRdb running MiXCR on the reads. This table holds fewer than 550,000 distinct CDR3 sequences, approximately 15% found once. The sample was CD8+ T cells from PBMCs. The source is a human donor in good health (CMV status not recorded). Some clones in this sample may be carry-over from other donors' samples.

The chain joins TRBV20-1 to TRBJ2-2; D uncertain. The CDR3 runs to 13 residues. Germline V gene data show CDR1 as DFQATT and CDR2 as SNEGSKA (reference sequence). Trimming left V 6 bases short and J 5 bases short, with 13 bases between. In DNA form, the CDR3 reads TGCAGTGCGAAGGACCAAAGGACCGGGGAGCTGTTTTTT. It yields the protein CSAKDQRTGELFF.

This clonotype came up a few times. V gene TRBV12-5 combines with J gene TRBJ1-1, with D possibly matching TRBD1 (5 bases). Germline CDR1 LGHNT, CDR2 FRNRAP. The CDR3 is 11 residues long. Trimming cost V 7 bases and J 4 bases, with 7 bases left between them. The CDR3 sequence: CASAQGTEAFF. In nucleotides, the CDR3 is TGTGCTAGTGCCCAGGGCACTGAAGCTTTCTTT.

This clonotype was seen many times. J is TRBJ2-1 and V is TRBV6-1; 7 nucleotides agree with TRBD2. Germline-derived CDR1 and CDR2 are MNHNS and SASEGT. V shed 6 bases and J 0 bases; nucleotides not matched to a gene: 5. The CDR3 sequence is 15 residues long. As DNA, the CDR3 is TGTGCCAGCAGGGACGGGGGGACCTCCTACAATGAGCAGTTCTTC. Residues: CASRDGGTSYNEQFF.

This sequence joins TRBV27 and TRBJ2-1; D is uncertain. This CDR3 comprises 13 residues. Trimming removed 2 bases from V and 8 bases from J, with 10 bases in between. Germline V gives CDR1 MNHEY, CDR2 SMNVEV (reference sequence). CDR3 DNA sequence: TGTGCCAGCAGTTTAATTGGGGTCTATGAGCAGTTCTTC. Translated, it gives CASSLIGVYEQFF.

In this sample, this clonotype turned up many times. The chain couples TRBV12-3 or TRBV12-4 to TRBJ2-3; a weak D match, TRBD1 (6 bases). The CDR3 is 14 residues long. The V gene lost 5 bases and the J gene lost 8 bases, with 17 bases spanning the gap. The CDR3 loop reads CASSPVGVGGTQYF. The CDR3 nucleotides read TGTGCCAGCAGTCCCGTGGGAGTAGGGGGTACGCAGTATTTT.

The chain recombines TRBV28 with TRBJ1-2; 11 bases agree with TRBD1. This CDR3 has 12 residues. Germline V gene data show CDR1 as MDHEN and CDR2 as SYDVKM. V lost 6 bases, J lost 7 bases, and 1 base stayed unmatched. This CDR3 reads CASRDRGRGYTF. The CDR3 DNA reads as TGTGCCAGCAGGGACAGGGGGCGTGGCTACACCTTC.

The sample holds many counts of this clonotype. The chain joins TRBV28 to TRBJ2-1; D is possibly TRBD2 (6 bases). Germline V gene sequence: CDR1 MDHEN, CDR2 SYDVKM. CDR3 length: 17 amino acids. The V gene lost 5 bases and the J gene lost 0 bases, with 17 bases spanning the gap. DNA of the CDR3: TGTGCCAGCAGTCCCCAAGGCCCTAGCGACTCCTACAATGAGCAGTTCTTC. This sequence encodes CASSPQGPSDSYNEQFF.

This clonotype was observed a few times. This chain connects TRBV19 to TRBJ1-2; D unclear. V was cut by 7 bases and J by 1 base, with 7 bases left in between. The CDR3 is 12 residues long. The germline V gene encodes CDR1 LNHDA and CDR2 SQIVND (reference sequence). CDR3 in amino acids: CASTTLNYGYTF. The DNA for the CDR3 is TGTGCCAGTACCACACTTAACTATGGCTACACCTTC.

This clonotype was recorded at least ten times. The genes are TRBV12-3 or TRBV12-4 and TRBJ2-1, with a tentative D call TRBD2 (5 bases). V was cut by 0 bases and J by 8 bases, with 14 bases left in between. The CDR3 has 15 amino acids. CDR3: CASSLAPSSGDEQFF. For the CDR3, the DNA is TGTGCCAGCAGTTTAGCCCCCTCCAGCGGAGATGAGCAGTTCTTC.

The chain carries TRBV4-1 and TRBJ1-5, with TRBD1 as a possible D gene (6 bases). The CDR3 is 16 amino acids. The V and J ends lost 4 bases and 7 bases respectively, with 20 bases between them. Germline CDR1 MGHRA, CDR2 YSYEKL. CDR3 sequence: CASSLLQGSGDQPQHF. For the CDR3, the DNA is TGCGCCAGCAGCCTTCTACAGGGTTCTGGAGACCAGCCCCAGCATTTT.

This clonotype has more than one count but fewer than ten. The J gene is TRBJ2-7, the V gene TRBV5-6; D remains unclear. Trimming removed 1 base from V and 4 bases from J, with 18 bases in between. CDR3 length: 16 amino acids. Germline V lookup: CDR1 SGHDT, CDR2 YYEEEE. The CDR3 nucleotides are TGTGCCAGCAGCTTGCTTGTCGGGCCTAGTAGGTACGAGCAGTACTTC. Residues: CASSLLVGPSRYEQYF.

The chain has TRBV5-1 and TRBJ2-1, with D maybe TRBD2 (5 bases). CDR3 length: 15 amino acids. The germline V and J ends were trimmed by 1 base and 6 bases, with 14 bases remaining between them. From germline, CDR1 is SGHRS and CDR2 YFSETQ. The CDR3 loop reads CASSLFSPEGNEQFF. The CDR3, as DNA: TGCGCCAGCAGCTTGTTTTCGCCCGAGGGCAATGAGCAGTTCTTC.

This clonotype came up a few times. The chain uses TRBV5-5 and TRBJ1-1; a weak D match, TRBD1 (5 bases). V lost 2 bases and J lost 8, with 16 bases in between. Germline lookup yields CDR1 SGHKS and CDR2 YYEKEE (reference sequence). The CDR3 sequence is 14 residues long. The CDR3 loop is CASSLAAGLLEAFF. DNA for the CDR3: TGTGCCAGCAGCTTAGCCGCAGGGTTGTTAGAAGCTTTCTTT.

Ten or more counts support this clonotype. The chain joins TRBV19 to TRBJ1-2, with D uncertain. CDR1 LNHDA and CDR2 SQIVND come from the germline V gene (reference sequence). The V gene lost 10 bases and the J gene lost 0 bases, with 6 bases spanning the gap. This CDR3 is 11 amino acids long. The chain's CDR3 is CATGSNYGYTF. The CDR3 DNA reads as TGTGCCACTGGATCTAACTATGGCTACACCTTC.

This clonotype was seen more than once but under ten times. The gene calls are TRBV19 and TRBJ1-1; tentatively, D is TRBD1 (6 bases). The CDR3 contains 14 residues. Germline V gene lookup returns CDR1 LNHDA and CDR2 SQIVND (reference sequence). V dropped 5 bases and J dropped 8 bases, with 18 bases sitting between them. The CDR3, as DNA: TGTGCCAGTAGTTCCAATCCGGGACAAGACGAAGCTTTCTTT. Its translation: CASSSNPGQDEAFF.

This clonotype has ten or more counts. This chain uses TRBV6-1 with TRBJ2-3; D may be TRBD1 (6 bases). V was shortened by 1 base and J by 2 bases, with 10 bases between the two germline ends. The CDR3 is 15 residues long. Germline lookup yields CDR1 MNHNS and CDR2 SASEGT. The CDR3 protein is CASSEGGRHTDTQYF. As DNA, the CDR3 is TGTGCCAGCAGTGAAGGGGGGCGGCACACAGATACGCAGTATTTT.

This clonotype has a count of ten or more. This rearrangement joins TRBV7-6 to TRBJ1-5; D possibly corresponds to TRBD1 (5 bases). Germline CDR1 is SGHVS and CDR2 is FNYEAQ. CDR3 length: 15 amino acids. V lost 5 bases and J 2 bases, leaving 13 bases between the germline ends. Written as DNA, the CDR3 is TGTGCCAGCAGCCCCAGGGAGGGTGGCAATCAGCCCCAGCATTTT. It yields the protein CASSPREGGNQPQHF. The whole variable domain, remainder taken from reference TRBV7-6 and TRBJ1-5, is GAGVSQSPRYKVTKRGQDVALRCDPISGHVSLYWYRQALGQGPEFLTYFNYEAQQDKSGLPNDRFSAERPEGSISTLTIQRTEQRDSAMYRCASSPREGGNQPQHFGDGTRLSIL.

This clonotype was observed a handful of times. As DNA, the CDR3 is TGTGCCAGCAGCTTGGGCTGGGACAGGGAAGTGACAGATACGCAGTATTTT. Residues: CASSLGWDREVTDTQYF. The gene calls are TRBV5-4 and TRBJ2-3, with 9 bases matching TRBD1. The trim removed 0 bases at V and 3 bases at J, leaving 8 bases unmatched. The CDR3 extends over 17 amino acids. Germline CDR1 reads SGHNT; CDR2 reads YYREEE (reference sequence). Drawing the rest from reference TRBV5-4 and TRBJ2-3, the complete variable domain is ETGVTQSPTHLIKTRGQQVTLRCSSQSGHNTVSWYQQALGQGPQFIFQYYREEENGRGNFPPRFSGLQFPNYSSELNVNALELDDSALYLCASSLGWDREVTDTQYFGPGTRLTVL.

This clonotype was recorded only once. The J gene is TRBJ2-2, the V gene TRBV9; 8 bases line up with TRBD1. CDR3 length equals 18 residues. The V gene end was trimmed by 3 bases and the J gene end by 1 base; junction bases not matched to a gene: 11. Germline V gene sequence: CDR1 SGDLS, CDR2 YYNGEE. CDR3 sequence reads: CASSGPSGGSVNTGELFF. The CDR3 DNA is TGTGCCAGCAGCGGACCTTCAGGGGGCTCTGTGAACACCGGGGAGCTGTTTTTT.